These 18 T cell receptor beta chains were sequenced from one sample in a study of blood T cell repertoires in COVID-19. Generated by immunoSEQ multiplex PCR, the TCRdb table keeps only in-frame clones and is missing some. The sample carries 8,000 or so clones, more than 60% recorded once. The specimen sequenced was peripheral blood. Receptors originate from a human donor in a cohort sampled during active COVID-19.

A few counts support this clone. CDR3 in amino acids: CASSATGYEQYF. The DNA for the CDR3 is TGTGCCAGCAGCGCGACAGGCTACGAGCAGTACTTC. This sequence joins TRBV11-2 and TRBJ2-7; D is possibly TRBD1 (6 bases). CDR1 and CDR2 from the germline V gene are SGHAT and FQNNGV. V was cut by 5 bases and J by 3 bases, with 8 bases left in between. This CDR3 spans 12 amino acids.

This chain's CDR3 is CASSATGTSDEQFF. As DNA, the CDR3 is TGTGCCAGCAGCGCGACAGGAACTTCGGATGAGCAGTTCTTC. V gene TRBV9 combines with J gene TRBJ2-1, with TRBD1 as a possible D gene (6 bases). From germline, CDR1 is SGDLS and CDR2 YYNGEE. The V and J ends lost 3 bases and 8 bases respectively, with 15 bases between them. The CDR3 is 14 residues long.

This clone was found a few times. This chain connects TRBV5-4 to TRBJ1-1, with D perhaps matching TRBD1 (6 bases). V gave up 3 bases and J gave up 0 bases, with 21 bases separating them. The germline V gene encodes CDR1 SGHNT and CDR2 YYREEE (reference sequence). This CDR3 is 18 amino acids long. The CDR3 DNA follows: TGTGCCAGCAGCTACCGGACAGTGACCGACGAAATGAACACTGAAGCTTTCTTT. Amino acid sequence: CASSYRTVTDEMNTEAFF.

The gene calls are TRBV9 and TRBJ2-2; D ambiguous. The CDR3 totals 15 residues. The germline V gene encodes CDR1 SGDLS and CDR2 YYNGEE. Trimming took off 0 bases at V and 1 base at J, with 7 bases between the two ends. CDR3 bases: TGTGCCAGCAGCGTAGCTCGAGGGAACACCGGGGAGCTGTTTTTT. This translates into CASSVARGNTGELFF.

This clone was counted only a few times. V gene TRBV29-1 combines with J gene TRBJ2-1; weak D call: TRBD2 (6 bases). The CDR3 sequence is 16 residues long. CDR1 is SQVTM and CDR2 is ANQGSEA in the germline V gene. The germline V and J ends were trimmed by 4 bases and 8 bases, with 24 bases remaining between them. In DNA, the CDR3 is TGCAGCGTTGTAGGGGTAGACGGGAGTAACTTCTATGAGCAGTTCTTC. It specifies CSVVGVDGSNFYEQFF.

The rearrangement links TRBV6-4 to TRBJ2-5, with TRBD1 as a possible D gene (5 bases). The V gene lost 6 bases and the J gene lost 4 bases, with 15 bases spanning the gap. Germline CDR1 and CDR2: MRHNA and SNTAGT. This CDR3 is built from 14 residues. This chain's CDR3 is CASSPPPQGETQYF. CDR3 nucleotides: TGTGCCAGCAGCCCTCCCCCCCAGGGAGAGACCCAGTACTTC.

This clone was observed a handful of times. The chain has TRBV14 and TRBJ1-6, with no clear D. The length of the CDR3 is 18 residues. CDR1 is SGHDN, CDR2 FVKESK, per germline. The V end lost 1 base, the J end lost 4 bases, and 17 bases lay between the germline ends. CDR3 coding DNA: TGTGCCAGCAGCCAAGTAGCCGGACGGGAACGATATAATTCACCCCTCCACTTT. Protein product: CASSQVAGRERYNSPLHF.

This clone is medium-sized (0.01 to 0.1%) in the sample. The CDR3 coding sequence is TGTGCCAGCAGCTTAGCGTTGGGGGGAAGCTCCTACGAGCAGTACTTC. Translation gives CASSLALGGSSYEQYF. The chain joins TRBV7-9 to TRBJ2-7; tentative D call: TRBD2 (6 bases). The CDR3 loop spans 16 amino acids. The germline CDR1 and CDR2 sequences are SEHNR and FQNEAQ (reference sequence). V shed 0 bases and J shed 0 bases, with 12 bases lying between them. The whole variable domain, filled in from reference TRBV7-9 and TRBJ2-7, reads DTGVSQNPRHKITKRGQNVTFRCDPISEHNRLYWYRQTLGQGPEFLTYFQNEAQLEKSRLLSDRFSAERPKGSFSTLEIQRTEQGDSAMYLCASSLALGGSSYEQYFGPGTRLTVT.

This clone was counted a few times. The V gene is TRBV5-3, the J gene TRBJ1-6; tentatively, D is TRBD1 (5 bases). TRBV5-3 is labeled an ORF, and its function is uncertain. Trimming removed 4 bases at V and 9 bases at J, with 8 bases between. The CDR3 totals 12 residues. CDR3 coding DNA: TGTGCCAGAAGCCGGCAGGGTTCACCCCTCCACTTT. Translating it yields CARSRQGSPLHF.

This clone was counted a few times. J is TRBJ2-7 and V is TRBV9; 7 bases map to TRBD1. V lost 4 bases to trimming and J lost 2 bases; unmatched junction nucleotides: 6. Germline V gene lookup returns CDR1 SGDLS and CDR2 YYNGEE. This CDR3 contains 14 residues. In DNA form, the CDR3 reads TGTGCCAGCAGCCCCTCCGGGACAGCCTACGAGCAGTACTTC. Translation gives CASSPSGTAYEQYF.

The genes are TRBV27 and TRBJ2-3, with D perhaps matching TRBD2 (6 bases). Germline CDR1 reads MNHEY; CDR2 reads SMNVEV (reference sequence). The ends were cut back, 10 bases at V and 2 bases at J, with 19 bases in the middle. This CDR3 is 15 amino acids long. The DNA of the CDR3 is TGTGCCACCCGGGGGTGGGGGTCAAACACAGATACGCAGTATTTT. The encoded protein is CATRGWGSNTDTQYF.

The V gene is TRBV7-2, the J gene TRBJ2-1; 7 bases agree with TRBD1. V lost 5 bases to trimming and J lost 7 bases; unmatched junction nucleotides: 2. This CDR3 is built from 12 residues. Looked up from germline, CDR1 is SGHTA and CDR2 is FQGNSA. CDR3 sequence (DNA): TGTGCCAGCAGCGAGGGACAGAATGAGCAGTTCTTC. Its protein is CASSEGQNEQFF.

By its share, this clone is medium-sized. V and J are TRBV28 and TRBJ2-7; D not certain. The CDR3 covers 13 residues. V was shortened by 3 bases and J by 2 bases, with 8 bases between the two germline ends. Per the germline V gene, CDR1 is MDHEN and CDR2 is SYDVKM. The CDR3 DNA reads as TGTGCCAGCAGTTTGAGGCAGACCTACGAGCAGTACTTC. It is translated as CASSLRQTYEQYF.

This sequence joins TRBV5-4 and TRBJ2-7, with TRBD1 matching 7 bases. V trimming: 2 bases; J trimming: 6 bases; junction bases outside the gene matches: 11. The CDR3 spans 15 residues. The V gene's germline CDR1 is SGHNT and CDR2 YYREEE (reference sequence). CDR3 DNA: TGTGCCAGCAGCTTAGAAGACAGGGTCACCGGCGAGCAGTACTTC. Amino acids: CASSLEDRVTGEQYF.

The chain has TRBV7-8 and TRBJ1-1; D is unclear. This CDR3 contains 13 residues. V dropped 5 bases and J dropped 5 bases, with 12 bases sitting between them. Germline lookup yields CDR1 SGHVS and CDR2 FQNEAQ. The DNA for the CDR3 is TGTGCCAGCAGCCCCCCCGGGAAGACTGAAGCTTTCTTT. Translating gives CASSPPGKTEAFF.

The chain employs TRBV5-1 and TRBJ2-2, with TRBD2 as a possible D gene (6 bases). V was cut by 4 bases and J by 0 bases, with 10 bases left in between. CDR1 is SGHRS, CDR2 YFSETQ, per germline. This CDR3 has 15 amino acids. The CDR3 reads CASSTSGPNTGELFF. CDR3 nucleotides: TGCGCCAGCAGCACCAGCGGGCCGAACACCGGGGAGCTGTTTTTT. Together with reference TRBV5-1 and TRBJ2-2, the CDR3 gives the full variable domain: KAGVTQTPRYLIKTRGQQVTLSCSPISGHRSVSWYQQTPGQGLQFLFEYFSETQRNKGNFPGRFSGRQFSNSRSEMNVSTLELGDSALYLCASSTSGPNTGELFFGEGSRLTVL.

For the CDR3, the DNA is TGTGCCAGCAGCGTAGTCCCTAGCTCCTACGAGCAGTACTTC. Translation gives CASSVVPSSYEQYF. V is TRBV9 and J is TRBJ2-7; unclear D gene. The CDR3 is made up of 14 amino acids. V gave up 0 bases and J gave up 0 bases, with 7 bases separating them. CDR1 and CDR2 from the germline V gene are SGDLS and YYNGEE.

The chain links TRBV9 to TRBJ1-2; TRBD1 is a possible D gene (6 bases). Germline V gene data show CDR1 as SGDLS and CDR2 as YYNGEE. V lost 4 bases and J 6 bases, leaving 13 bases between the germline ends. CDR3 size: 13 residues. CDR3 coding DNA: TGTGCCAGCAGCTCCAGGCAGGGGAATGGCTACACCTTC. It translates to CASSSRQGNGYTF.